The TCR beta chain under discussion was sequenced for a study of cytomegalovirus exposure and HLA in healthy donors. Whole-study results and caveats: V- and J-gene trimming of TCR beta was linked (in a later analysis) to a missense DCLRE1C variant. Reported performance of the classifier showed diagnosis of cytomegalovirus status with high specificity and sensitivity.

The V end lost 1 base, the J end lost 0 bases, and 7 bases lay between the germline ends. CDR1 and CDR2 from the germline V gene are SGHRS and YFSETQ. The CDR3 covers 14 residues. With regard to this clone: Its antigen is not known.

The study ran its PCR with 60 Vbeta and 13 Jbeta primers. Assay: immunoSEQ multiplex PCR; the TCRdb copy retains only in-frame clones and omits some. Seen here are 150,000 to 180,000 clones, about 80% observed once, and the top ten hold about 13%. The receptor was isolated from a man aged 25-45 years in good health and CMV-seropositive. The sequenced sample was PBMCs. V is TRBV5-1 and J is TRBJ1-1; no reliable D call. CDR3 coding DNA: TGCGCCAGCAGCTTGCCGGGGTTGAACACTGAAGCTTTCTTT. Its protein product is CASSLPGLNTEAFF. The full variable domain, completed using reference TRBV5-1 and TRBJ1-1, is KAGVTQTPRYLIKTRGQQVTLSCSPISGHRSVSWYQQTPGQGLQFLFEYFSETQRNKGNFPGRFSGRQFSNSRSEMNVSTLELGDSALYLCASSLPGLNTEAFFGQGTRLTVV.